These 4 T cell receptor beta chains were sequenced from one sample in a study of blood T cell repertoires in COVID-19. Assay used: immunoSEQ multiplex PCR; TCRdb lists only in-frame clones, some missing. This sample has some 380,000 clones, with 88% found just once. Sequences were obtained from PBMCs or T cells enriched from blood (not recorded which). The source is a woman between 40 and 50 years old with acute COVID-19.

The sample holds a few counts of this clone. V is TRBV2 and J is TRBJ1-5; 9 bases agree with TRBD1. CDR3 length: 11 residues. Trimming cost V 4 bases and J 16 bases; bases outside gene matches: 5. Germline CDR1 reads SNHLY; CDR2 reads FYNNEI. This CDR3 reads CASSVRDRVHF. In nucleotides, the CDR3 is TGTGCCAGCAGTGTCCGGGACAGGGTCCATTTT.

As DNA, the CDR3 is TGTGCCAGCAGTTTCCAGGGTGTGTGGACCCAGTACTTC. This encodes CASSFQGVWTQYF. V and J are TRBV12-3 or TRBV12-4 and TRBJ2-5, with D possibly matching TRBD1 (5 bases). V lost 3 bases and J lost 7, with 12 bases in between. The CDR3 consists of 13 residues.

In its sample, this clone was seen a few times. V usage is TRBV5-8 and J usage is TRBJ1-2; TRBD1 matches 7 bases. Germline V lookup: CDR1 SGHTS, CDR2 YDEGEE. CDR3 length: 16 residues. The V and J ends lost 0 bases and 8 bases, in that order; junction bases with no gene match: 13. The DNA for the CDR3 is TGTGCCAGCAGCTTGGAACAGGGCCACGCCAGGGGGGGCTACACCTTC. Translating gives CASSLEQGHARGGYTF. Supplemented by reference TRBV5-8 and TRBJ1-2, the full variable domain reads EAGVTQSPTHLIKTRGQQATLRCSPISGHTSVYWYQQALGLGLQFLLWYDEGEERNRGNFPPRFSGRQFPNYSSELNVNALELEDSALYLCASSLEQGHARGGYTFGSGTRLTVV.

The rearrangement joins TRBV19 to TRBJ1-2; unclear D gene. The CDR3 covers 16 residues. V gave up 3 bases and J gave up 4 bases, with 18 bases separating them. Germline V gene data show CDR1 as LNHDA and CDR2 as SQIVND (reference sequence). CDR3 protein: CASSITAGAPFYGYTF. Written as DNA, the CDR3 is TGTGCCAGTAGTATCACGGCAGGCGCACCCTTCTATGGCTACACCTTC.